Presented here are 9 T cell receptor beta chains from one specimen sequenced in a study of T cell responses to AZD1222 COVID-19 vaccine. Only in-frame clones appear in the TCRdb table, and some are missing; sequencing was by immunoSEQ multiplex PCR. The table includes under 80,000 clones, 87% detected once. The sample consisted of peripheral blood, taken 28 days after the second AZD1222 dose. These TCRs come from an adult who received the AZD1222 COVID-19 vaccine.

V usage is TRBV18 and J usage is TRBJ2-1; D gene uncertain. This CDR3 comprises 13 residues. Per germline, CDR1 KGHSH and CDR2 LQKENI. Between the trimmed V and J ends, which lost 1 base and 6 bases, there was a span of 7 bases. The CDR3 coding sequence is TGTGCCAGCTCACCACTCGGCTTCAATGAGCAGTTCTTC. Translating gives CASSPLGFNEQFF.

V gene TRBV5-1 combines with J gene TRBJ2-1; no clear D gene. Trimming stripped 0 bases from V and 3 bases from J, with 7 bases between. The CDR3 loop spans 14 amino acids. Germline CDR1 and CDR2: SGHRS and YFSETQ. Here the CDR3 reads CASSLGVYYNEQFF. Here the CDR3 DNA reads TGCGCCAGCAGCTTGGGGGTATACTACAATGAGCAGTTCTTC.

V gene TRBV9 combines with J gene TRBJ2-5, with TRBD2 identical over 7 bases. This CDR3 spans 15 amino acids. Germline V gene lookup returns CDR1 SGDLS and CDR2 YYNGEE. V lost 4 bases, J lost 4 bases, and 10 bases stayed unmatched. CDR3 loop: CASSPYSGIGETQYF. The DNA of the CDR3 is TGTGCCAGCAGCCCCTACAGCGGGATCGGAGAGACCCAGTACTTC.

The CDR3 reads CASSERTAYNEQFF. The CDR3 DNA reads TGTGCCAGCAGCGAACGGACAGCCTACAATGAGCAGTTCTTC. J is TRBJ2-1 and V is TRBV7-2, with D possibly TRBD1 on 6 matching bases. Germline assignment: CDR1 SGHTA and CDR2 FQGNSA. The CDR3 is made up of 14 amino acids. V lost 5 bases to trimming and J lost 2 bases, with 10 bases between them. The entire variable domain, with the rest obtained from reference TRBV7-2 and TRBJ2-1, is as follows: GAGVSQSPSNKVTEKGKDVELRCDPISGHTALYWYRQSLGQGLEFLIYFQGNSAPDKSGLPSDRFSAERTGGSVSTLTIQRTQQEDSAVYLCASSERTAYNEQFFGPGTRLTVL.

V is TRBV5-1 and J is TRBJ1-4, with D maybe TRBD1 (6 bases). The CDR3 consists of 16 residues. Germline loops: CDR1 SGHRS, CDR2 YFSETQ. V lost 2 bases and J lost 8, with 19 bases in between. The CDR3: CASSLGSGTTREKLFF. In nucleotides, the CDR3 is TGCGCCAGCAGCTTAGGAAGCGGGACAACAAGAGAAAAACTGTTTTTT.

The chain joins TRBV29-1 to TRBJ1-4; possibly TRBD1 for D (6 bases). The CDR3 has 14 amino acids. The germline CDR1 and CDR2 sequences are SQVTM and ANQGSEA. Trimming removed 4 bases at V and 7 bases at J, with 16 bases between. The DNA for the CDR3 is TGCAGCGTTGGTGTGCGGGGGCCGGGTGAAAAACTGTTTTTT. Encoded protein: CSVGVRGPGEKLFF.

The chain links TRBV2 to TRBJ2-1; D could derive from TRBD1 or TRBD2 (5 bases each). The germline gives CDR1 SNHLY, CDR2 FYNNEI. The CDR3 is made up of 19 amino acids. Trimming left V 2 bases short and J 1 base short, with 21 bases between. In DNA, the CDR3 is TGTGCCAGCAGTGAATCTTCAGGGAGTGGGCCAAGGTCCTACAATGAGCAGTTCTTC. Translating gives CASSESSGSGPRSYNEQFF. Complete variable domain (other parts from reference TRBV2 and TRBJ2-1): EPEVTQTPSHQVTQMGQEVILRCVPISNHLYFYWYRQILGQKVEFLVSFYNNEISEKSEIFDDQFSVERPDGSNFTLKIRSTKLEDSAMYFCASSESSGSGPRSYNEQFFGPGTRLTVL.

The chain carries TRBV12-5 and TRBJ2-1; D is ambiguous. The germline V and J ends were trimmed by 6 bases and 0 bases, with 9 bases remaining between them. This CDR3 spans 14 amino acids. CDR1 is LGHNT, CDR2 FRNRAP, per germline. The CDR3 is CASGLGSSYNEQFF. CDR3 DNA sequence: TGTGCTAGTGGGTTAGGAAGCTCCTACAATGAGCAGTTCTTC.

This clone was recorded a few times. V is TRBV7-2 and J is TRBJ2-1; 10 bases are a match to TRBD2. The germline V gene encodes CDR1 SGHTA and CDR2 FQGNSA. Unmatched junction bases numbered 13, after V lost 8 bases and J lost 0 bases. The CDR3 extends over 18 amino acids. This CDR3 reads CASFQGGLARSSYNEQFF. The CDR3 DNA follows: TGTGCCAGCTTCCAAGGGGGACTAGCGCGAAGCTCCTACAATGAGCAGTTCTTC.